Presented here are 9 T cell receptor beta chains from one specimen sequenced in a study of T-cell reconstitution after alpha-beta-depleted transplantation in children. Unique molecular identifiers were built into the TCRbeta library. TCRdb analysed the PCR reads with MiXCR anew, one entry per CDR3 protein. The table includes approximately 1,000,000 distinct CDR3 sequences, 25% to 30% detected once. The sample was PBMCs, mostly from graft donor cells, taken 360 days after TCRalphabeta/CD19-depleted stem cell transplant. These receptors all stem from a boy younger than two who had a stem cell transplant for SCID, so the T cells may come from the graft donor.

Only a few counts were recorded for this clonotype. The chain combines TRBV24-1 with TRBJ2-5; the match to TRBD2 covers 7 bases. Trimming removed 2 bases from V and 2 bases from J; junction bases left unmatched: 10. The CDR3 contains 17 residues. In germline, CDR1 is KGHDR, CDR2 SFDVKD. CDR3 protein: CATSDYRAGSLQETQYF. The CDR3 region has the DNA TGTGCCACCAGTGATTATAGAGCGGGGTCCCTTCAAGAGACCCAGTACTTC.

The rearrangement links TRBV19 to TRBJ2-7, with 7 bases identical to TRBD1. This CDR3 contains 13 residues. Germline V gene lookup returns CDR1 LNHDA and CDR2 SQIVND (reference sequence). After removal of 3 bases from V and 3 bases from J, the junction contained 2 bases not matched to a gene. The CDR3 region has the DNA TGTGCCAGTAGTATGGACAGGAGCTACGAGCAGTACTTC. It codes for CASSMDRSYEQYF. Combining the CDR3 with reference TRBV19 and TRBJ2-7 gives the whole variable domain DGGITQSPKYLFRKEGQNVTLSCEQNLNHDAMYWYRQDPGQGLRLIYYSQIVNDFQKGDIAEGYSVSREKKESFPLTVTSAQKNPTAFYLCASSMDRSYEQYFGPGTRLTVT.

This clonotype occurred a few times. V is TRBV12-3 or TRBV12-4 and J is TRBJ2-2; D gene ambiguous. This CDR3 has 13 amino acids. Between the trimmed V and J ends, which lost 2 bases and 8 bases, there was a span of 9 bases. The CDR3 loop reads CASSLSLGGELFF. The CDR3 DNA reads TGTGCCAGCAGTTTATCTCTGGGTGGGGAGCTGTTTTTT.

The chain combines TRBV4-2 with TRBJ1-1; TRBD1 might be the D (5 bases). Germline V CDR1 and CDR2: LGHNA, YNFKEQ. This CDR3 comprises 16 residues. Trimming shortened V by 0 bases and J by 1 base, and 12 bases separated the two germline ends. CDR3 bases: TGTGCCAGCAGCCAAGATAAAGGACAAGGGAACACTGAAGCTTTCTTT. Translated: CASSQDKGQGNTEAFF.

CDR3 sequence (DNA): TGTGCCAGCAGTTTATCAGGCCCCACTAACCAGCCCCAGCATTTT. Protein sequence: CASSLSGPTNQPQHF. The chain has TRBV12-3 or TRBV12-4 and TRBJ1-5; D unresolved. V was pared by 2 bases and J by 7 bases, with 15 bases between. CDR3 length equals 15 residues.

The rearrangement uses TRBV15 and TRBJ2-1; 8 bases line up with TRBD2. The CDR3 runs 19 residues. CDR1 is LNHNV, CDR2 YYDKDF, per germline (reference sequence). With V trimmed by 0 bases and J by 7 bases, 17 bases remained unmatched. DNA for the CDR3: TGTGCCACCAGCAGAGATCTCCTGAAGCGGACTAGCTACCCAAATGAGCAGTTCTTC. Protein product: CATSRDLLKRTSYPNEQFF.

In its sample, this clonotype was seen a few times. The CDR3 DNA is TGCAGTGCTAGATCCGATTACTTAACTGAAGCTTTCTTT. It translates to CSARSDYLTEAFF. The gene calls are TRBV20-1 and TRBJ1-1; the D is unclear. The ends were cut back, 2 bases at V and 5 bases at J, with 12 bases in the middle. CDR1 DFQATT and CDR2 SNEGSKA come from the germline V gene (reference sequence). The CDR3 runs 13 residues.

This chain joins TRBV12-3 or TRBV12-4 and TRBJ1-2; D gene unclear. The CDR3 is made up of 13 amino acids. The V and J ends lost 3 bases and 5 bases respectively, with 10 bases between them. Here the CDR3 DNA reads TGTGCCAGCAGTTTCGGGCTCGTTTATGGCTACACCTTC. It yields the protein CASSFGLVYGYTF.

V and J are TRBV4-2 and TRBJ2-1; D gene uncertain. Trimming cost V 5 bases and J 2 bases, with 10 bases left between them. The CDR3 runs 14 residues. Germline values: CDR1 LGHNA, CDR2 YNFKEQ. The CDR3 DNA sequence: TGTGCCAGCAGCGAAACCTCCACCTACAATGAGCAGTTCTTC. This encodes CASSETSTYNEQFF.